The 22 T cell receptor beta chains below were found in one sample sequenced in a study of Tregs in tolerant kidney transplant recipients. Clones were read by immunoSEQ multiplex PCR, and TCRdb kept only the in-frame ones, dropping some. The record lists 6,400 or so clones, of which the ten most abundant hold about two fifths. Related graft donors supplied nonmyeloablative bone marrow transplants, and mixed chimerism was transient. The material was CD8+ T cells from blood (PBMCs), obtained 12 months after the transplant. The origin of the receptors is a human patient who received a combined kidney and bone marrow transplant. Some T cells may have come from the graft donor.

This clone is deemed medium-sized by its frequency. Read data end 3 residues before the CDR3 end; the end is taken from the germline J gene. This chain joins TRBV20-1 and TRBJ2-7, with a possible D match to TRBD1 (6 bases). The germline V and J ends were trimmed by 0 bases and 0 bases, with 12 bases remaining between them. The CDR3 is 15 residues long. Germline V CDR1 and CDR2: DFQATT, SNEGSKA (reference sequence). The covered CDR3 bases are TGCAGTGCTAGAGACACGGACAGTCTCTCCTACGAG. Protein: CSARDTDSLSYE. The whole CDR3 sequence reads CSARDTDSLSYEQYF.

As to this clone: Coverage ceases 3 residues before the CDR3 finishes, and the germline J gene fills in the end. The chain carries TRBV20-1 and TRBJ2-7; TRBD2 agrees at 14 bases. This CDR3 contains 17 residues. The germline V gene has CDR1 DFQATT and CDR2 SNEGSKA (reference sequence). The J segment lost 6 bases and the V segment lost 0 bases, leaving 10 bases of the junction unmatched. This CDR3 is CSARESLGLAGDIEQYF. The DNA read from the CDR3 is TGCAGTGCTAGAGAAAGTTTGGGACTAGCGGGAGATATCGAG.

This clone counts as medium-sized (0.01 to 0.1%) by frequency. The CDR3 end is not reached by the read, which stops 3 residues before it; the germline J gene fills it in. V usage is TRBV5-4 and J usage is TRBJ2-1, with D possibly matching TRBD1 (6 bases). This CDR3 comprises 15 residues. Germline loops: CDR1 SGHNT, CDR2 YYREEE (reference sequence). V shed 4 bases and J shed 7 bases, with 18 bases lying between them. Incomplete CDR3 DNA: TGTGCCAGCAGCCCCGTCAGGGGAAGTATAAATGAG. It is translated as CASSPVRGSINE. The entire CDR3 reads CASSPVRGSINEQFF.

A word on this clone: The CDR3 goes on 3 residues after the read ends, and that part is filled in from the germline J gene. The rearrangement links TRBV5-1 to TRBJ2-7; 7 bases are shared with TRBD1. With 4 bases clipped from V and 6 bases from J, the junction kept 4 bases outside the gene matches. Germline CDR1 and CDR2: SGHRS and YFSETQ. CDR3 size: 12 residues. Incomplete CDR3 DNA: TGCGCCAGCAGCCCCGGGACAGTCGAG. Translated, it gives CASSPGTVE. The entire CDR3 protein reads CASSPGTVEQYF. The full variable domain, its missing parts supplied by reference TRBV5-1 and TRBJ2-7, is KAGVTQTPRYLIKTRGQQVTLSCSPISGHRSVSWYQQTPGQGLQFLFEYFSETQRNKGNFPGRFSGRQFSNSRSEMNVSTLELGDSALYLCASSPGTVEQYFGPGTRLTVT.

Comment on this clone: Coverage ceases 3 residues before the CDR3 finishes, and the germline J gene fills in the end. The chain couples TRBV6-4 to TRBJ2-6, with TRBD1 as a possible D gene (6 bases). This CDR3 is 18 amino acids long. V lost 2 bases and J lost 1, with 15 bases in between. CDR1 and CDR2 (germline): MRHNA, SNTAGT. CDR3 in amino acids: CASSDIIITGSGANVLTF. The CDR3 bases that were read are TGTGCCAGCAGTGACATTATAATAACAGGGTCTGGGGCCAACGTC.

Notes on this clone: The read terminates 3 residues ahead of where the CDR3 ends, so the germline J gene completes it. In the same sample, other DNA sequences code for this CDR3. The chain links TRBV11-3 to TRBJ2-1; D call uncertain. The germline V gene encodes CDR1 SGHNT and CDR2 YENEEA. The CDR3 is made up of 12 amino acids. The germline V and J ends were trimmed by 0 bases and 6 bases, with 3 bases remaining between them. CDR3 sequence: CASSLDRNEQFF. The CDR3 DNA, read in part, is TGTGCCAGCAGCTTAGATCGCAATGAG.

Points on this clone: Read data end 3 residues before the CDR3 end; the end is taken from the germline J gene. The V call is TRBV7-9, the J call TRBJ2-5; 8 positions agree with TRBD1. The CDR3 extends over 13 amino acids. V trimming: 6 bases; J trimming: 3 bases; junction bases outside the gene matches: 3. Germline V gene sequence: CDR1 SEHNR, CDR2 FQNEAQ (reference sequence). The CDR3: CASSPGGEETQYF. The covered CDR3 bases are TGTGCCAGCAGTCCAGGGGGCGAAGAGACC.

Regarding this clone: The read ends 3 residues early relative to the CDR3; the germline J gene fills the gap. The chain is built from TRBV20-1 and TRBJ1-5; tentatively, D is TRBD1 (5 bases). CDR1 and CDR2 (germline): DFQATT, SNEGSKA (reference sequence). V was shortened by 3 bases and J by 8 bases, with 20 bases between the two germline ends. The CDR3 spans 15 residues. The CDR3 region is CSARGGTRTLEPQHF. CDR3 bases read: TGCAGTGCTAGGGGAGGGACTCGGACTTTAGAGCCC.

Comment on this clone: Mismatch with germline at one junction end may stem from a read error. Read coverage stops 3 residues before the CDR3 terminus; the germline J gene supplies the remainder. The chain uses TRBV4-2 and TRBJ1-2, with 11 bases matching TRBD1. Germline CDR1 is LGHNA and CDR2 is YNFKEQ. The CDR3 has 15 amino acids. The CDR3 sequence: CASSPSWTGGNGYTF. The DNA read from the CDR3 is TGCGCCAGCAGCCCCAGCTGGACAGGGGGCAATGGC.

As concerns this clone: Coverage ceases 3 residues before the CDR3 finishes, and the germline J gene fills in the end. The chain combines TRBV29-1 with TRBJ1-3; 9 nucleotides agree with TRBD1. Germline CDR1 and CDR2: SQVTM and ANQGSEA. This CDR3 region has 14 residues. Unmatched junction bases numbered 7, after V lost 7 bases and J lost 3 bases. This CDR3 is CSADTGGGGNTIYF. The DNA read from the CDR3 is TGCAGCGCAGATACAGGGGGCGGTGGAAACACC.

On this clone: The read is 3 residues too short to cover the CDR3 end, so that end is filled in from the germline J gene. The V gene is TRBV29-1, the J gene TRBJ2-4; 7 nucleotides line up with TRBD2. The CDR3 has 15 amino acids. Trimming removed 5 bases from V and 0 bases from J; junction bases left unmatched: 7. The germline V gene encodes CDR1 SQVTM and CDR2 ANQGSEA. This CDR3 is CSVRGEGLAKNIQYF. Partial CDR3 DNA: TGCAGCGTTCGGGGGGAGGGGTTAGCCAAAAACATT.

On this clone itself: Read coverage stops 3 residues before the CDR3 terminus; the germline J gene supplies the remainder. V and J are TRBV7-6 and TRBJ2-7, with D tentatively TRBD1 (6 bases). The germline V gene has CDR1 SGHVS and CDR2 FNYEAQ. The CDR3 extends over 15 amino acids. The V and J ends lost 0 bases and 2 bases respectively, with 11 bases between them. The CDR3 here is CASSLATGTPYEQYF. CDR3 bases read: TGTGCCAGCAGCTTAGCGACCGGGACACCCTACGAG.

Notes on this clone: The read falls 3 residues short of the CDR3 end, and the missing part is taken from the germline J gene. The chain joins TRBV2 to TRBJ2-7; 7 bases match TRBD1. The V gene's germline CDR1 is SNHLY and CDR2 FYNNEI. J lost 3 bases, V lost 6 bases, and 8 bases had no gene match. CDR3 length: 14 residues. CDR3 DNA, as far as it was read: TGTGCCAGCAGGGGGACAGACATCATCTACGAG. Translation: CASRGTDIIYE. The full CDR3 protein reads CASRGTDIIYEQYF.

Worth noting for this clone: Read data end 3 residues before the CDR3 end; the end is taken from the germline J gene. The genes are TRBV19 and TRBJ1-2; tentatively, D is TRBD1 (5 bases). This CDR3 region has 15 residues. The V end lost 2 bases, the J end lost 2 bases, and 12 bases lay between the germline ends. Germline V CDR1 and CDR2: LNHDA, SQIVND (reference sequence). The CDR3 DNA, read in part, is TGTGCCAGTAGTATATGGGGACTCCAGAACTATGGC. It translates to CASSIWGLQNYG. The CDR3 in full is CASSIWGLQNYGYTF.

A word on this clone: The read finishes 3 residues shy of the CDR3 end, and the germline J gene is used to complete it. The chain couples TRBV27 to TRBJ2-2; D is perhaps TRBD1 (6 bases). The germline V gene encodes CDR1 MNHEY and CDR2 SMNVEV (reference sequence). The CDR3 extends over 15 amino acids. V was pared by 4 bases and J by 4 bases, with 13 bases between. The CDR3 spells CASSSALQGTGELFF. The covered CDR3 bases are TGTGCCAGCAGTTCCGCTTTACAGGGCACCGGGGAG.

About this clone: The sequenced fragment ends 3 residues before the CDR3 boundary, so the rest is inferred from the germline J gene. V usage is TRBV11-2 and J usage is TRBJ2-3, with D unclear. V dropped 5 bases and J dropped 0 bases, with 9 bases sitting between them. CDR1 is SGHAT and CDR2 is FQNNGV in the germline V gene. The CDR3 extends over 14 amino acids. CDR3 sequence reads: CASSILTSTDTQYF. The sequenced part of the CDR3 DNA is TGTGCCAGCAGCATTTTAACTAGCACAGATACG.

The sequenced part of the CDR3 DNA is TGTGCCAGCTCACCCGAAGCGGGGGGCCACTATGGC. Its translation is CASSPEAGGHYG. The whole CDR3 sequence reads CASSPEAGGHYGYTF. V usage is TRBV18 and J usage is TRBJ1-2; a possible D gene is TRBD1 (6 bases). Coverage ceases 3 residues before the CDR3 finishes, and the germline J gene fills in the end. The V and J ends lost 3 bases and 3 bases respectively, with 14 bases between them. The CDR3 extends over 15 amino acids. The germline V gene has CDR1 KGHSH and CDR2 LQKENI.

The DNA read from the CDR3 is TGTGCCAGCAACTCGGCGGGAGTTTCAGATACG. Translating it yields CASNSAGVSDT. The entire CDR3 protein is CASNSAGVSDTQYF. This rearrangement joins TRBV6-2 or TRBV6-3 to TRBJ2-3; 7 bases fit TRBD2. The read falls 3 residues short of the CDR3 end, and the missing part is taken from the germline J gene. The germline CDR1 and CDR2 sequences are MNHEY and SVGEGT. Trimming removed 7 bases from V and 4 bases from J; junction bases left unmatched: 8. This CDR3 contains 14 residues.

A note on this clone: The read finishes 3 residues shy of the CDR3 end, and the germline J gene is used to complete it. This chain connects TRBV20-1 to TRBJ2-1; D is possibly TRBD2 (9 bases). V shed 6 bases and J shed 8 bases, with 29 bases lying between them. The CDR3 extends over 17 amino acids. Per the germline V gene, CDR1 is DFQATT and CDR2 is SNEGSKA (reference sequence). The CDR3 region is CSAPEDRASGGSDEQFF. CDR3 bases read: TGCAGTGCCCCCGAGGACAGGGCAAGCGGGGGGTCGGATGAG.

CDR3 DNA (partial): TGTGCCAGCAGCCTAGCGGGAGAAACCGGGGAG. Amino acids: CASSLAGETGE. The complete CDR3 reads CASSLAGETGELFF. The V gene is TRBV5-6, the J gene TRBJ2-2; TRBD2 matches 10 bases. The read halts 3 residues ahead of the CDR3 end, with the missing end drawn from the germline J gene. The CDR3 runs 14 residues. Per the germline V gene, CDR1 is SGHDT and CDR2 is YYEEEE. V was pared by 4 bases and J by 5 bases, with 2 bases of the junction left unmatched.

Measured by frequency, this clone is medium-sized (0.01 to 0.1%). The CDR3 end falls 3 residues outside the read, so it is completed with the germline J gene. V and J are TRBV20-1 and TRBJ2-2; 7 positions agree with TRBD1. The V segment lost 0 bases and the J segment 1 base; nucleotides outside the gene matches: 8. The CDR3 runs 17 residues. The germline V gene encodes CDR1 DFQATT and CDR2 SNEGSKA (reference sequence). CDR3: CSARETGTSLNTGELFF. The DNA read from the CDR3 is TGCAGTGCTAGAGAGACAGGGACCTCCCTGAACACCGGGGAG.

As concerns this clone: The CDR3 extends 3 residues past the end of the read, so its final part is completed from the germline J gene. The chain has TRBV19 and TRBJ2-2; 10 bases are shared with TRBD2. The CDR3 is 15 residues long. Germline V CDR1 and CDR2: LNHDA, SQIVND (reference sequence). V lost 6 bases and J lost 4; bases outside the gene matches: 5. The sequenced part of the CDR3 DNA is TGTGCCAGTAGACCGGGACTAGCGATCACCGGGGAG. This translates into CASRPGLAITGE. The entire CDR3 protein reads CASRPGLAITGELFF.